The rows below give T cell receptor beta chains drawn from one sample of a study of blood T cell repertoires in COVID-19. Clones were read by immunoSEQ multiplex PCR, and TCRdb kept only the in-frame ones, dropping some. Among about 56,000 clones listed, roughly 89% were seen once. The sequencing sample was made of peripheral blood. These TCRs come from a woman aged 55-70 years with COVID-19, enrolled during active disease. Both conserved end residues are part of each CDR3. A D gene is named only where the DNA matches it firmly. A row's size may be missing; if present it is once, few, many or a size class.

>TRBV6-2/TRBV6-3|TRBJ1-2|-|TRBD1
CASSFRGPYGYTF
TGTGCCAGCAGTTTCAGGGGGCCCTATGGCTACACCTTC
>TRBV7-9|TRBJ1-6|hyperexpanded|TRBD1
CASSDHTLQGAGSPLHF
TGTGCCAGCAGCGACCACACACTCCAGGGGGCGGGTTCACCCCTCCACTTT
>TRBV14|TRBJ2-7|once|TRBD2
CASSRRTSGVPAYEQYF
TGTGCCAGCAGCCGACGGACTAGCGGAGTGCCAGCCTACGAGCAGTACTTC
>TRBV19|TRBJ2-2|-|-
CASSIEGAGDTGELFF
TGTGCCAGTAGTATAGAGGGGGCTGGGGACACCGGGGAGCTGTTTTTT
>TRBV19|TRBJ1-1|-|-
CASSPDSMNTEAFF
TGTGCCAGTAGCCCAGACAGTATGAACACTGAAGCTTTCTTT
>TRBV30|TRBJ1-1|-|-
CAWSLQSNTEAFF
TGTGCCTGGAGTCTTCAGTCGAACACTGAAGCTTTCTTT
>TRBV7-2|TRBJ1-2|-|-
CASSLGRAGEGGYTF
TGTGCCAGCAGCTTAGGACGGGCAGGGGAAGGGGGCTACACCTTC
>TRBV7-8|TRBJ2-7|-|-
CASSLIRSPVYHEQYF
TGTGCCAGCAGCTTAATTCGCTCACCGGTGTACCACGAGCAGTACTTC
>TRBV19|TRBJ1-5|-|-
CASTQRVSNQPQHF
TGTGCCAGTACCCAGCGGGTTAGCAATCAGCCCCAGCATTTT
>TRBV18|TRBJ2-1|-|TRBD1
CASSSTGTAGNEQFF
TGTGCCAGCTCATCAACCGGGACAGCCGGGAATGAGCAGTTCTTC
>TRBV11-1|TRBJ1-3|-|-
CASSLAPGFGNTIYF
TGTGCCAGCAGCTTAGCACCCGGGTTTGGAAACACCATATATTTT
>TRBV7-8|TRBJ2-7|few|TRBD1
CASSLLQGRYEQYF
TGTGCCAGCAGCTTATTACAGGGGCGTTACGAGCAGTACTTC
>TRBV11-3|TRBJ2-3|-|TRBD2
CASRGLAGGPDTQYF
TGTGCCAGCAGGGGTCTAGCGGGGGGGCCAGATACGCAGTATTTT
>TRBV7-6|TRBJ2-1|-|-
CASSLGTGVPNEQFF
TGTGCCAGCAGCTTAGGAACGGGAGTACCCAATGAGCAGTTCTTC
>TRBV24-1|TRBJ1-2|-|-
CATSDGTGTNYGYTF
TGTGCCACCAGTGATGGCACAGGCACTAACTATGGCTACACCTTC
>TRBV3-1/TRBV3-2|TRBJ2-3|-|-
CASSRNLPSLALTDTQYF
TGTGCCAGCAGCCGAAACTTGCCAAGCCTAGCGCTCACAGATACGCAGTATTTT